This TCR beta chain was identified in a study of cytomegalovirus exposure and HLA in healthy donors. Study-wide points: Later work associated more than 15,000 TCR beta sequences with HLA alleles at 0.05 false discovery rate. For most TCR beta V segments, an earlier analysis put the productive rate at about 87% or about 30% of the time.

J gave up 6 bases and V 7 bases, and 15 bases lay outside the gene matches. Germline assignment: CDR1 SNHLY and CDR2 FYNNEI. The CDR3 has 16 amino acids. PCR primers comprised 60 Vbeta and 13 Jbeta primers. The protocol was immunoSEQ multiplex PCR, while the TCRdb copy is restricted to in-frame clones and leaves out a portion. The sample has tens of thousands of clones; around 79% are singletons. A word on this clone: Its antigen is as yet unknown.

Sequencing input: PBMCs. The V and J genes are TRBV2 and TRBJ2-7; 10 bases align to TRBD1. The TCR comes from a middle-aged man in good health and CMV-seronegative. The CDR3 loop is CASTSTGQGVSREQYF. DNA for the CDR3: TGTGCCAGCACTTCCACCGGACAGGGGGTGTCACGCGAGCAGTACTTC.